This T cell receptor beta chain was sequenced in a study of T cells in women clearing cervical HPV infection. Study details: Donors had HPV16-related CIN3 or worse; 2 had invasive cancer. Case blood was drawn a median approximately 21 weeks after lesion detection.

Study-wide results and limits: Cases carried less TRBV6-7 than controls: roughly 0.12% versus 0.17%.

To note about this clone: No antigen is known for it. An end of the junction does not agree with germline; a read error may underlie this. The read finishes 3 residues shy of the CDR3 end, and the germline J gene is used to complete it.

The repertoire was sequenced with immunoSEQ multiplex PCR; TCRdb's copy has only in-frame clones and lacks some. The repertoire shows roughly 35,000 clones; the top ten hold roughly 3.7%. The CDR3 extends over 14 amino acids. The germline V gene has CDR1 LGHNA and CDR2 YNFKEQ. The origin of this receptor is a woman between 18 and 69 years old with a cervical HPV16 infection that either progressed to CIN3+ or cleared (not recorded which). Input material: blood buffy coat. The chain carries TRBV4-2 and TRBJ2-7, with D uncertain. The CDR3 bases that were read are TGCGCCAGCAGCCAAGAATTCGCAAGGTACGAG. Amino acid sequence: CASSQEFARYE. The complete CDR3 sequence is CASSQEFARYEQYF.